Each of the 30 T cell receptor beta chains below was sequenced from the same sample in a study of cytomegalovirus exposure and HLA in healthy donors. The PCR made use of 60 Vbeta and 13 Jbeta primers. The repertoire was sequenced with immunoSEQ multiplex PCR; TCRdb's copy has only in-frame clones and lacks some. The sample carries over 150,000 clones, approximately 79% recorded once. Sequences were obtained from PBMCs. The receptors stem from a human donor in good health.

The DNA for the CDR3 is TGCGCCAGCAGCCAAACAGGGCCTGGAAACACCATATATTTT. Protein: CASSQTGPGNTIYF. The rearrangement uses TRBV4-1 and TRBJ1-3; tentatively, D is TRBD1 (6 bases). From germline, CDR1 is MGHRA and CDR2 YSYEKL. Trimming pared 2 bases from V and 2 bases from J, leaving 7 bases between. This CDR3 has 14 residues.

The chain recombines TRBV2 with TRBJ2-1; TRBD2 aligns across 12 bases. Unmatched junction bases numbered 6, after V lost 3 bases and J lost 0 bases. There are 18 residues in the CDR3. Germline lookup yields CDR1 SNHLY and CDR2 FYNNEI. The CDR3 spells CASSEGLAGPSSYNEQFF. The CDR3 coding sequence is TGTGCCAGCAGTGAGGGACTAGCGGGCCCCAGCTCCTACAATGAGCAGTTCTTC.

The chain recombines TRBV4-1 with TRBJ2-7; 11 nucleotides match TRBD2. The CDR3 has 16 residues. Germline-derived CDR1 and CDR2 are MGHRA and YSYEKL. Losses at the gene ends were 2 bases for V and 2 bases for J; bases not matched to a gene: 5. CDR3 DNA sequence: TGCGCCAGCAGCCAATTGACTAGCGGGGCCCCCTACGAGCAGTACTTC. Encoded protein: CASSQLTSGAPYEQYF.

The chain is built from TRBV6-1 and TRBJ1-5; 9 bases align to TRBD1. Germline CDR1 reads MNHNS; CDR2 reads SASEGT. V lost 3 bases, J lost 2 bases, and 5 bases stayed unmatched. The CDR3 sequence is 16 residues long. CDR3 DNA sequence: TGTGCCAGCAGTGACACAGGGGGCCGAGGCAATCAGCCCCAGCATTTT. Translation gives CASSDTGGRGNQPQHF.

V gene TRBV28 combines with J gene TRBJ1-2; D might be TRBD1 (5 bases). Trimming took off 6 bases at V and 6 bases at J, with 14 bases between the two ends. The CDR3 has 13 residues. Germline V lookup: CDR1 MDHEN, CDR2 SYDVKM. CDR3 amino acids: CASSFRQNNGYTF. CDR3 DNA: TGTGCCAGCAGCTTCAGACAGAACAATGGCTACACCTTC.

The chain employs TRBV28 and TRBJ2-3, with a possible D match to TRBD2 (5 bases). From germline, CDR1 is MDHEN and CDR2 SYDVKM. The CDR3 has 13 residues. V was shortened by 9 bases and J by 6 bases, with 16 bases between the two germline ends. CDR3 sequence: CASREGIKDTQYF. CDR3 in DNA: TGTGCCAGTCGGGAAGGGATCAAGGATACGCAGTATTTT.

The chain uses TRBV27 and TRBJ2-2; 7 positions agree with TRBD1. V trimming: 3 bases; J trimming: 1 base; junction bases outside the gene matches: 2. Per germline, CDR1 MNHEY and CDR2 SMNVEV (reference sequence). The CDR3 is made up of 15 amino acids. CDR3 protein: CASSFRDRNTGELFF. The DNA of the CDR3 is TGTGCCAGCAGTTTCCGGGACAGGAACACCGGGGAGCTGTTTTTT.

The V and J genes are TRBV4-1 and TRBJ2-7; 7 bases are a match to TRBD1. The CDR3 is 14 amino acids. The V and J ends lost 1 base and 3 bases, in that order; junction bases with no gene match: 3. Germline loops: CDR1 MGHRA, CDR2 YSYEKL. The CDR3 loop is CASSQAGQLYEQYF. CDR3 coding DNA: TGCGCCAGCAGCCAAGCGGGACAGCTCTACGAGCAGTACTTC.

The chain links TRBV5-4 to TRBJ2-3, with a weak D call TRBD1 (7 bases). CDR1 SGHNT and CDR2 YYREEE come from the germline V gene (reference sequence). V was clipped by 2 bases and J by 0 bases, with 13 bases between them. The CDR3 consists of 16 residues. The CDR3 reads CASSLPGGPSTDTQYF. The CDR3 coding sequence is TGTGCCAGCAGCTTACCAGGGGGGCCTAGCACAGATACGCAGTATTTT.

V usage is TRBV5-1 and J usage is TRBJ2-1; 8 bases match TRBD2. Trimming removed 5 bases from V and 7 bases from J; junction bases left unmatched: 8. Germline V lookup: CDR1 SGHRS, CDR2 YFSETQ. The length of the CDR3 is 14 residues. The CDR3 DNA is TGCGCCAGCAGTTGGGGCAGCGGGGGTAATGAGCAGTTCTTC. This codes for CASSWGSGGNEQFF. Full variable domain (missing parts from reference TRBV5-1 and TRBJ2-1): KAGVTQTPRYLIKTRGQQVTLSCSPISGHRSVSWYQQTPGQGLQFLFEYFSETQRNKGNFPGRFSGRQFSNSRSEMNVSTLELGDSALYLCASSWGSGGNEQFFGPGTRLTVL.

This clone occurred a few times. The gene calls are TRBV2 and TRBJ2-2; D remains ambiguous. Trimming stripped 1 base from V and 5 bases from J, with 14 bases between. The CDR3 has 16 amino acids. Germline V gene lookup returns CDR1 SNHLY and CDR2 FYNNEI. The CDR3 DNA sequence: TGTGCCAGCAGTGAAGTTAGCCCCAGAGGAACCGGGGAGCTGTTTTTT. Its translation is CASSEVSPRGTGELFF. The variable domain in full, completed from reference TRBV2 and TRBJ2-2, reads EPEVTQTPSHQVTQMGQEVILRCVPISNHLYFYWYRQILGQKVEFLVSFYNNEISEKSEIFDDQFSVERPDGSNFTLKIRSTKLEDSAMYFCASSEVSPRGTGELFFGEGSRLTVL.

This chain uses TRBV6-5 with TRBJ1-5; D is possibly TRBD1 (6 bases). Germline V gene sequence: CDR1 MNHEY, CDR2 SVGAGI. CDR3 length: 15 residues. Trimming shortened V by 5 bases and J by 1 base, and 12 bases separated the two germline ends. CDR3 DNA: TGTGCCAGCAGTCTAAGTAGGGGGAGCAATCAGCCCCAGCATTTT. Protein product: CASSLSRGSNQPQHF.

The genes are TRBV20-1 and TRBJ2-1; the match to TRBD1 covers 9 bases. CDR1 DFQATT and CDR2 SNEGSKA come from the germline V gene (reference sequence). The CDR3 runs to 10 residues. The J segment lost 14 bases and the V segment lost 6 bases, leaving 5 bases of the junction unmatched. The CDR3 here is CSARRDREFF. The CDR3 DNA follows: TGCAGTGCCCGCCGGGACAGGGAGTTCTTC.

This chain joins TRBV7-9 and TRBJ2-2, with a weak D call TRBD1 (6 bases). CDR3 size: 16 residues. Per the germline V gene, CDR1 is SEHNR and CDR2 is FQNEAQ (reference sequence). The germline V and J ends were trimmed by 5 bases and 4 bases, with 17 bases remaining between them. The CDR3 DNA sequence: TGTGCCAGCAGCCAGGGGACCATTGTCCTCACCGGGGAGCTGTTTTTT. It codes for CASSQGTIVLTGELFF.

The chain couples TRBV6-1 to TRBJ1-2; D possibly corresponds to TRBD1 (6 bases). Germline CDR1 is MNHNS and CDR2 is SASEGT. The V gene lost 5 bases and the J gene lost 0 bases, with 13 bases spanning the gap. This CDR3 comprises 15 residues. The CDR3 nucleotides are TGTGCCAGCAGTCGAAGACAGGCAGCTAACTATGGCTACACCTTC. Translated, it gives CASSRRQAANYGYTF.

The genes are TRBV5-6 and TRBJ2-5, with D perhaps matching TRBD1 (6 bases). CDR3 length equals 13 residues. With 1 base removed from V and 5 bases from J, the gap between germline ends came to 9 bases. In germline, CDR1 is SGHDT, CDR2 YYEEEE. The chain's CDR3 is CASSLSGAETQYF. Written as DNA, the CDR3 is TGTGCCAGCAGCTTGTCAGGGGCTGAGACCCAGTACTTC.

The V gene is TRBV19, the J gene TRBJ1-3; no clear D. The CDR3 extends over 13 amino acids. Between the trimmed V and J ends, which lost 6 bases and 16 bases, there was a span of 22 bases. The V gene's germline CDR1 is LNHDA and CDR2 SQIVND (reference sequence). CDR3 nucleotide sequence: TGTGCCAGTAGCGATTATACCGGGAGCGCTAACTATTTT. Protein: CASSDYTGSANYF.

The V call is TRBV7-2, the J call TRBJ2-3; 13 nucleotides agree with TRBD2. Losses at the gene ends were 5 bases for V and 3 bases for J; bases not matched to a gene: 2. The germline V gene has CDR1 SGHTA and CDR2 FQGNSA. This CDR3 contains 15 residues. The CDR3 DNA reads TGTGCCAGCAGCCTACTAGCGGGGGGGACAGATACGCAGTATTTT. Translation: CASSLLAGGTDTQYF. Using reference TRBV7-2 and TRBJ2-3 for the parts outside the CDR3, the full variable domain is GAGVSQSPSNKVTEKGKDVELRCDPISGHTALYWYRQSLGQGLEFLIYFQGNSAPDKSGLPSDRFSAERTGGSVSTLTIQRTQQEDSAVYLCASSLLAGGTDTQYFGPGTRLTVL.

This clone was seen a few times. The chain couples TRBV6-1 to TRBJ1-1; D not certain. The germline gives CDR1 MNHNS, CDR2 SASEGT. The CDR3 totals 13 residues. The V end was cut by 2 bases, the J end by 3 bases, with 7 bases between. The CDR3 region has the DNA TGTGCCAGCAGTGAAATACCGGACACTGAAGCTTTCTTT. It translates to CASSEIPDTEAFF.

The chain links TRBV6-1 to TRBJ2-4; D gene uncertain. The V end lost 0 bases, the J end lost 3 bases, and 12 bases lay between the germline ends. The CDR3 contains 16 residues. Germline CDR1 reads MNHNS; CDR2 reads SASEGT. The CDR3 here is CASSEALAVGKNIQYF. CDR3 in DNA: TGTGCCAGCAGTGAAGCGCTTGCGGTAGGCAAAAACATTCAGTACTTC.

The rearrangement joins TRBV12-5 to TRBJ2-1; 9 bases align to TRBD2. The germline V gene has CDR1 LGHNT and CDR2 FRNRAP. The CDR3 extends over 16 amino acids. Unmatched junction bases numbered 4, after V lost 1 base and J lost 3 bases. CDR3 nucleotide sequence: TGTGCTAGTGGTTTGGGTCTAGCGGGAAACTACAATGAGCAGTTCTTC. It specifies CASGLGLAGNYNEQFF. Using reference TRBV12-5 and TRBJ2-1 for the parts outside the CDR3, the full variable domain is DARVTQTPRHKVTEMGQEVTMRCQPILGHNTVFWYRQTMMQGLELLAYFRNRAPLDDSGMPKDRFSAEMPDATLATLKIQPSEPRDSAVYFCASGLGLAGNYNEQFFGPGTRLTVL.

The V and J genes are TRBV2 and TRBJ1-1; D is undetermined. Trimming took 3 bases from V and 0 from J, leaving 11 bases between them. Germline V gene lookup returns CDR1 SNHLY and CDR2 FYNNEI. CDR3 length: 15 amino acids. CDR3 sequence (DNA): TGTGCCAGCAGTGACGAGAGGTCGGTGAACACTGAAGCTTTCTTT. It encodes CASSDERSVNTEAFF.

V and J are TRBV6-4 and TRBJ1-6; 12 bases align to TRBD1. Germline V gives CDR1 MRHNA, CDR2 SNTAGT. CDR3 size: 20 residues. The ends lost 6 bases at V and 10 bases at J; junction bases unmatched: 22. CDR3 sequence (DNA): TGTGCCAGCAGGATTAAGATTTGCGGGACAGGGGGCCCAGTGGGATCACCCCTCCACTTT. Translated, it gives CASRIKICGTGGPVGSPLHF.

The chain couples TRBV7-9 to TRBJ1-2, with TRBD1 as a possible D gene (5 bases). Between the trimmed V and J ends, which lost 1 base and 5 bases, there was a span of 14 bases. This CDR3 has 15 amino acids. Germline lookup yields CDR1 SEHNR and CDR2 FQNEAQ (reference sequence). CDR3 DNA: TGTGCCAGCAGCTTAGGGCCCCGGGGGGGATATGGCTACACCTTC. It is translated as CASSLGPRGGYGYTF.

The rearrangement links TRBV5-1 to TRBJ1-1, with D hard to call. The CDR3 is 15 amino acids. The germline V gene encodes CDR1 SGHRS and CDR2 YFSETQ. Trimming took off 4 bases at V and 4 bases at J, with 17 bases between the two ends. The CDR3: CASSPRNSRGTEAFF. For the CDR3, the DNA is TGCGCCAGCAGCCCAAGGAACAGTCGTGGCACTGAAGCTTTCTTT.

With regard to this clone: At one end the junction does not follow the germline gene, possibly because of a read error. The genes are TRBV5-4 and TRBJ2-3; perhaps TRBD2 as D (6 bases). In germline, CDR1 is SGHNT, CDR2 YYREEE (reference sequence). The CDR3 is made up of 16 amino acids. In DNA form, the CDR3 reads TGTGCCAGCAGCTCGGGGGTTCGGGTCAGCACAGATACGCAGTGTTTT. It encodes CASSSGVRVSTDTQCF.

The J gene is TRBJ2-3, the V gene TRBV19, with D possibly TRBD2 on 5 matching bases. Germline V lookup: CDR1 LNHDA, CDR2 SQIVND (reference sequence). Deletions cut 5 bases from V and 2 bases from J, with 14 bases between. This CDR3 spans 15 amino acids. CDR3 sequence: CASSFRESLTDTQYF. For the CDR3, the DNA is TGTGCCAGTAGTTTCCGGGAATCTCTCACAGATACGCAGTATTTT. The full variable domain, with the rest looked up from reference TRBV19 and TRBJ2-3, is DGGITQSPKYLFRKEGQNVTLSCEQNLNHDAMYWYRQDPGQGLRLIYYSQIVNDFQKGDIAEGYSVSREKKESFPLTVTSAQKNPTAFYLCASSFRESLTDTQYFGPGTRLTVL.

The genes are TRBV29-1 and TRBJ1-1; TRBD1 agrees at 7 bases. V was clipped by 7 bases and J by 7 bases; unmatched bases: 15. This CDR3 has 14 amino acids. The germline V gene encodes CDR1 SQVTM and CDR2 ANQGSEA. CDR3 DNA: TGCAGCGGGGATGTAACAGGGGTAACTAATGAAGCTTTCTTT. Encoded protein: CSGDVTGVTNEAFF.

V is TRBV2 and J is TRBJ1-4, with D uncertain. V lost 2 bases and J lost 8, with 21 bases in between. The CDR3 runs 17 residues. Germline CDR1 SNHLY, CDR2 FYNNEI. The CDR3 loop reads CASSESEERVLREKLFF. CDR3 nucleotides: TGTGCCAGCAGTGAATCTGAGGAGAGGGTATTGCGGGAAAAACTGTTTTTT.

This rearrangement joins TRBV5-4 to TRBJ2-5; no clear D gene. Germline V gives CDR1 SGHNT, CDR2 YYREEE (reference sequence). The CDR3 loop spans 15 amino acids. The V and J ends lost 0 bases and 1 base respectively, with 10 bases between them. CDR3: CASSLDIQAQETQYF. CDR3 bases: TGTGCCAGCAGCTTGGACATTCAGGCCCAAGAGACCCAGTACTTC.